This TCR beta chain was identified during a study of cytotoxic CD8 clonotypes in ibrutinib-treated CLL. Study results and caveats: The clonality rise at ibrutinib response reflected private clonotype expansion. At the start, clonality exceeded age-matched healthy donors and followed circulating CD8+ T-cell counts. Having risen at ibrutinib response, clonality had fallen back toward baseline by progression.

As for this clone: Its antigen is not known.

Target depth was 1 in 200,000 to 1 in 1 million T cells, about 10x per clonotype. Data came from immunoSEQ multiplex PCR; TCRdb stores just in-frame clones and leaves some out. Of more than 300,000 clones listed, about 77% are singletons. Per germline, CDR1 SQVTM and CDR2 ANQGSEA. This CDR3 is 13 amino acids long. Between the trimmed V and J ends, which lost 4 bases and 5 bases, there was a span of 12 bases. The V gene is TRBV29-1, the J gene TRBJ1-5; D remains unclear. The TCR comes from a human donor with chronic lymphocytic leukemia. The specimen was PBMCs, collected before ibrutinib treatment. CDR3 DNA sequence: TGCAGCGTTGTAGGGAGGGCCGATCAGCCCCAGCATTTT. The encoded protein is CSVVGRADQPQHF.